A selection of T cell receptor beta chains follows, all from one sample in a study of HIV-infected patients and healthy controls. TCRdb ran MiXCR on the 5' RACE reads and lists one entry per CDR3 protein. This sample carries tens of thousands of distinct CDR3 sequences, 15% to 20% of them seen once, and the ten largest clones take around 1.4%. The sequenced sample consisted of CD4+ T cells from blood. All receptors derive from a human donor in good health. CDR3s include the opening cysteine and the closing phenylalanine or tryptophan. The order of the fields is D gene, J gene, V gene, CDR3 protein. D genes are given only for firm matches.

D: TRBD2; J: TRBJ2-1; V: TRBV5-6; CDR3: CASSSAGRKGEQFF
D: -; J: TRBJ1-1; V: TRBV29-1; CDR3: CSVTPKGRNTEAFF
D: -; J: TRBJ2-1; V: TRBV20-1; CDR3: CSARDFKDEQFF
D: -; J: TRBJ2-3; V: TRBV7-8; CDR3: CASSLRGAPTDTQYF
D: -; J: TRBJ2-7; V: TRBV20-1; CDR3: CSAHRPGTYEQYF
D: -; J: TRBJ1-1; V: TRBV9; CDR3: CASSVVGGGDTEAFF
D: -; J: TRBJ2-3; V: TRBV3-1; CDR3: CASSPQGSGPDTQYF
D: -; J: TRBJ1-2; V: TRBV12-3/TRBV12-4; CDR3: CASSLGRPNYGYTF
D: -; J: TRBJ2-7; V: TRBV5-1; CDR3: CASSFGGSVGTEQYF
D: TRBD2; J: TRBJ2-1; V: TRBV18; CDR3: CASSPRAGVPPEQFF
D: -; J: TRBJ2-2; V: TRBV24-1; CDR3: CATSVRDTGELFF
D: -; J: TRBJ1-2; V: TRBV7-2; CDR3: CASSQGLNSRDDYGYTF
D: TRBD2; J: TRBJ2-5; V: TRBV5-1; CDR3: CASSGRLAGRQETQYF
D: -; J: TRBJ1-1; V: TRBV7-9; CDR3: CASSASGVTEAFF
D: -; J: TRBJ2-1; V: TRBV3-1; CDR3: CASSHRSGRSYNEQFF
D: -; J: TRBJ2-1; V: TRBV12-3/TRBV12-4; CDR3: CANSPTGYYNEQFF
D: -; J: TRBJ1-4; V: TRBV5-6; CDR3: CASSFGQRNEKLFF
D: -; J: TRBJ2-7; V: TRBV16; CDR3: CASSRDNSYEQYF
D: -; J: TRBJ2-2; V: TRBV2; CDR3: CASSAMEAGELFF
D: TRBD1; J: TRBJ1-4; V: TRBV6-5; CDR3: CASRPDRGREKLFF
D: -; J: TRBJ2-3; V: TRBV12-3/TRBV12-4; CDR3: CASSPGLLAFFADTQYF
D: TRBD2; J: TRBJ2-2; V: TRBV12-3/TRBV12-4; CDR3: CASSFRLAGGSGELFF
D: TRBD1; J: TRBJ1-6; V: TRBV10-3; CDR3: CAIRGTGDNSPLHF
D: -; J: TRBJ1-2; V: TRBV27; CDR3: CASSLSEGSGGYTF
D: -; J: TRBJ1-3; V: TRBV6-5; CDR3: CASSYSRGSGNTIYF
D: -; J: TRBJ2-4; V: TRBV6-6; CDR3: CASSYIENIQYF
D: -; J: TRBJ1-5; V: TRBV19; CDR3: CASSLQLNQPQHF
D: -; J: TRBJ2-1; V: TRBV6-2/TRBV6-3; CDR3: CASSFPPGTYYNEQFF
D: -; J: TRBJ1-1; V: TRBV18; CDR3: CASSLRGGNTEAFF
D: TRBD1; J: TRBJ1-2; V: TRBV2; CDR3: CASLPNPGQGPEGYTF
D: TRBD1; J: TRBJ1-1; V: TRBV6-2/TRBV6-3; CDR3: CASRQQGMNTEAFF
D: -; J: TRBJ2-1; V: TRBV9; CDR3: CASSPEGTYTEQFF
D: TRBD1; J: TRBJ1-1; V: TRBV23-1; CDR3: CASSQTIPGQGPETRDTEAFF
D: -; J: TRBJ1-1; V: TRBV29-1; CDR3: CSVEPQMNTEAFF
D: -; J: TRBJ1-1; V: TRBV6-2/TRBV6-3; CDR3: CASRLAGRTEAFF
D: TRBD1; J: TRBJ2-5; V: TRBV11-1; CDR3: CASSLDHGQGAGGTQYF
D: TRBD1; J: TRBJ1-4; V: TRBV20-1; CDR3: CSARGVEGAEEKLFF
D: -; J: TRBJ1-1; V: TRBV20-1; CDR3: CSARDLSEGRRAFF
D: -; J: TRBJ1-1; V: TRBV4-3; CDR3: CASSRRPENTEAFF
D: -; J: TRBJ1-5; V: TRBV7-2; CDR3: CASSPLHGPNQPQHF
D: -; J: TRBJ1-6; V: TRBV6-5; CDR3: CASRRDSNSPLHF
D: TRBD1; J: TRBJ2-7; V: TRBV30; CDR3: CAWSLTGGSYEQYF
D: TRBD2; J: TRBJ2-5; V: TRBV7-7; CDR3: CASSLGGGLGETQYF
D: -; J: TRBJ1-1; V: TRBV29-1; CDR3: CSASRINTEAFF